Listed below are T cell receptor beta chains from one sample, sequenced in a study of shared clonotypes between healthy human individuals. Sequenced by immunoSEQ multiplex PCR; TCRdb stores in-frame clones only, minus some. Among hundreds of thousands of clones listed, about 92% were seen once. The sample consisted of naive CD8+ T cells sorted from blood. Receptors were obtained from a man aged 25-40 years in good health. CDR3s include the opening cysteine and the closing phenylalanine or tryptophan. D genes are given only for firm matches. Size is omitted from some rows. Given values are once, few, many or a class for expanded clones.

cdr3_nt cdr3_aa v_call clone_size j_call d_call
TGTGCCAGCAGCCTATACACAGGGACGGGGGAGACCCAGTACTTC CASSLYTGTGETQYF TRBV4-2 . TRBJ2-5 .
TGCGCCAGCAGCTCCGACAGGGGGCCGGTTGTCACCGGGGAGCTGTTTTTT CASSSDRGPVVTGELFF TRBV5-1 once TRBJ2-2 TRBD1
TGTGCCAGCAGCTTGGGCAGGGGGGGCAATGAGCAGTTCTTC CASSLGRGGNEQFF TRBV5-4 . TRBJ2-1 .
TGTGCCAGCAGCTTAGCCCCCATGGCAGATACGCAGTATTTT CASSLAPMADTQYF TRBV11-2 . TRBJ2-3 .
TGTGCCAGCAGCGTAGCCTCGTCGGGTAGTTTGATCGGTACCTCTGGGGCCAACGTCCTGACTTTC CASSVASSGSLIGTSGANVLTF TRBV9 . TRBJ2-6 .
TGTGCCAGCAGTTTATCAACTTACGAGCAGTACTTC CASSLSTYEQYF TRBV28 . TRBJ2-7 .
TGTGCCAGCAGACCCGACAGCGGGGAGCTGTTTTTT CASRPDSGELFF TRBV7-6 . TRBJ2-2 .
TGCGCCAGCAGCCCCCGGGCCGGAGACTACGAGCAGTACTTC CASSPRAGDYEQYF TRBV5-1 . TRBJ2-7 .
TGTGCCAGCAGTCCCTCCGGGCAGTACTTC CASSPSGQYF TRBV2 . TRBJ2-7 .
TGTGCCAGCAGCCCCCCCGTTACGGGGGGGGAGACCCAGTACTTC CASSPPVTGGETQYF TRBV11-2 . TRBJ2-5 TRBD2
TGTGCCAGCAGCTTAGTCCCCGGGTCTGGCAATCAGCCCCAGCATTTT CASSLVPGSGNQPQHF TRBV7-2 . TRBJ1-5 .
TGTGCCAGCAGCTGGGCGGGACTAGAGGGCAATGAGCAGTTCTTC CASSWAGLEGNEQFF TRBV7-2 . TRBJ2-1 TRBD2
TGTGCCAGCAGTTTAGGTCAGGGGGTGACAGATACGCAGTATTTT CASSLGQGVTDTQYF TRBV28 . TRBJ2-3 TRBD1
TGCGCCAGCAGCCAAGTGGAACCGGGCAATGAGCAGTTCTTC CASSQVEPGNEQFF TRBV4-1 once TRBJ2-1 .
TGTGCCAGCAGCTTTGGGACGACGGACCCTCGGGGGTTCTACGAGCAGTACTTC CASSFGTTDPRGFYEQYF TRBV5-8 . TRBJ2-7 .
TGCGCCAGCAGCGACGACAGGGAACATGGCTACACCTTC CASSDDREHGYTF TRBV5-1 . TRBJ1-2 TRBD1
TGTGCCAGCAGCCACCAGGGGCGGGAGCAGTTCTTC CASSHQGREQFF TRBV7-9 . TRBJ2-1 .
TGTGCCAGCAGCTCCCCGGAGGTGGGGGCCCACGAGCAGTACTTC CASSSPEVGAHEQYF TRBV7-9 . TRBJ2-7 .
TGTGCCAGCAGTTACTCTAAGGGGCAGTATGGCTACACCTTC CASSYSKGQYGYTF TRBV6-6 once TRBJ1-2 .
TGTGCCAGCAGCTTAGAGGAATACAAGTTGGAGACCCAGTACTTC CASSLEEYKLETQYF TRBV7-9 . TRBJ2-5 .
TGTGCCAGTAGTACCGAGCGGGGGCTTTATCAGCCCCAGCATTTT CASSTERGLYQPQHF TRBV19 . TRBJ1-5 .
TGTGCCAGCACGTACCGGGACAGCTCCTACGAGCAGTACTTC CASTYRDSSYEQYF TRBV28 . TRBJ2-7 TRBD1
TGTGCCAGCACACATTACCGGGACAGTGACGAGCAGTACTTC CASTHYRDSDEQYF TRBV6-5 . TRBJ2-7 TRBD1
TGTGCCAGCAGTTACACGGAGGACAAGGAGCAGTACTTC CASSYTEDKEQYF TRBV6-5 . TRBJ2-7 .
TGTGCCAGCAGTCTAATGGACAGAAGCACAGATACGCAGTATTTT CASSLMDRSTDTQYF TRBV7-6 . TRBJ2-3 .
TGTGCCAGCAGCTTAGTTAGGCCAATGGTTGACACCGGGGAGCTGTTTTTT CASSLVRPMVDTGELFF TRBV7-9 . TRBJ2-2 .
TGTGCCAGCAGGCCCCTTCTAGCGGGCGATTACAATGAGCAGTTCTTC CASRPLLAGDYNEQFF TRBV27 . TRBJ2-1 TRBD2
TGCGCCAGCAGCGGCAGGGGAAACAATGAGCAGTTCTTC CASSGRGNNEQFF TRBV4-1 . TRBJ2-1 .
TGTGCCAGCCATGGGACAGGGGCCGAAATGAACACCGGGGAGCTGTTTTTT CASHGTGAEMNTGELFF TRBV28 . TRBJ2-2 TRBD1
TGCAGCGTTGATCGGAACACCGGGGAGCTGTTTTTT CSVDRNTGELFF TRBV29-1 . TRBJ2-2 .
TGTGCCAGCAGCTCACGAGACTACGAGCAGTACTTC CASSSRDYEQYF TRBV7-6 . TRBJ2-7 .
TGTGCCACCAACGGGGGGTTCCAAGAGACCCAGTACTTC CATNGGFQETQYF TRBV7-8 . TRBJ2-5 TRBD2
TGTGCCAGCAGTGCCTCTGTGCGTGGCGGGAGAGGGTACGAGCAGTACTTC CASSASVRGGRGYEQYF TRBV6-1 . TRBJ2-7 TRBD2
TGTGCCAGCTCACCCTCGGGGGGGTCTACCTACAATGAGCAGTTCTTC CASSPSGGSTYNEQFF TRBV18 . TRBJ2-1 TRBD2
TGTGCCAGCACCGATTACGGCGGAACCTACGAGCAGTACTTC CASTDYGGTYEQYF TRBV7-7 . TRBJ2-7 .
TGCAGCGTTGAAAGCGTGGATTTTCAAGGGCTCTACGAGCAGTACTTC CSVESVDFQGLYEQYF TRBV29-1 . TRBJ2-7 .
TGCGCCAGCAGCCATCCTGGACAGAGGCAAGAGACCCAGTACTTC CASSHPGQRQETQYF TRBV4-1 . TRBJ2-5 .